The source of this TCR beta chain is a study of T cell responses to AZD1222 COVID-19 vaccine. Clones were read by immunoSEQ multiplex PCR, and TCRdb kept only the in-frame ones, dropping some. The data show roughly 120,000 clones, about 88% seen once. General study points: Clonal diversity was possibly underestimated, and the donors were mostly white British, with more females. Without day 14 samples, only post-peak T cell repertoires were studied.

The CDR3 is made up of 17 amino acids. Per the germline V gene, CDR1 is SGDLS and CDR2 is YYNGEE. V lost 4 bases and J lost 1; bases outside the gene matches: 6. Concerning this clone itself: The antigen remains undetermined.

The chain employs TRBV9 and TRBJ2-5; the match to TRBD2 covers 14 bases. This TCR derives from an adult in good health. This specimen consisted of peripheral blood, obtained on day 0 of AZD1222 vaccination. Written as DNA, the CDR3 is TGTGCCAGCAGCTCTGGGACTAGCGGGGGCATCCAAGAGACCCAGTACTTC. The encoded protein is CASSSGTSGGIQETQYF.